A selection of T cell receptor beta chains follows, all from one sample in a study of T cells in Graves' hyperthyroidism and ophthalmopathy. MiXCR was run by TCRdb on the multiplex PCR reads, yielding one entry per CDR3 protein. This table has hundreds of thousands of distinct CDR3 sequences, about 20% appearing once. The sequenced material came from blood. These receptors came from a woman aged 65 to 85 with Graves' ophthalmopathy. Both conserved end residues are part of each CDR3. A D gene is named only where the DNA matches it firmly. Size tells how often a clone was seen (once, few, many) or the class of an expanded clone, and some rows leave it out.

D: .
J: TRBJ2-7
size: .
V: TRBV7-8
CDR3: CASSRRGNSYEQYF
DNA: TGTGCCAGCAGCCGGAGGGGGAACTCCTACGAGCAGTACTTC

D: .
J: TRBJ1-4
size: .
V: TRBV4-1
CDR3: CASSPSWAGAYEKLFF
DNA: TGCGCCAGCAGCCCCTCGTGGGCAGGAGCGTATGAAAAACTGTTTTTT

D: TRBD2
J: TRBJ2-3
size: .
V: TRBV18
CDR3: CASSALAGGADTQYF
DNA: TGTGCCAGCTCAGCCCTAGCGGGAGGTGCAGATACGCAGTATTTT

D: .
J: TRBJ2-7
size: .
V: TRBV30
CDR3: CAWSVLGHEAYEQYF
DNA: TGTGCCTGGAGTGTATTAGGGCATGAGGCCTACGAGCAGTACTTC

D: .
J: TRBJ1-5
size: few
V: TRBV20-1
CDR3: CSAPRLGNSNQPQHF
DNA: TGCAGTGCCCCCCGGTTAGGGAATAGCAATCAGCCCCAGCATTTT

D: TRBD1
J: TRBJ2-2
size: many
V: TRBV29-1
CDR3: CSSSPGTDTGELFF
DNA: TGCAGCTCTTCTCCCGGGACAGACACCGGGGAGCTGTTTTTT

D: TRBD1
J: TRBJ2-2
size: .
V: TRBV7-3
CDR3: CASSLTGTGQGSGELFF
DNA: TGTGCCAGCAGCTTAACGGGGACCGGACAGGGTAGCGGGGAGCTGTTTTTT

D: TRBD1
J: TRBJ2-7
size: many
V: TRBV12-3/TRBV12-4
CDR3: CASSLNRGYYEQYF
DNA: TGTGCCAGCAGTTTAAACAGGGGCTACTACGAGCAGTACTTC

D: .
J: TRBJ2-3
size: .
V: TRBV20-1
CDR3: CSASLADSTDTQYF
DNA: TGCAGTGCTAGTCTAGCAGATAGCACAGATACGCAGTATTTT

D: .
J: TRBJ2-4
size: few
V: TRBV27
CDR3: CASSLAGKNIQYF
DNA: TGTGCCAGCAGTTTGGCAGGGAAAAACATTCAGTACTTC

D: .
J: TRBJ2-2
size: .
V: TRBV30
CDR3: CAWSWGATGELFF
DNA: TGTGCCTGGAGTTGGGGGGCCACCGGGGAGCTGTTTTTT

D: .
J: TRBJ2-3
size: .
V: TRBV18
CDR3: CASSSEGGPTDTQYF
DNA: TGTGCCAGCTCATCGGAGGGAGGCCCCACAGATACGCAGTATTTT

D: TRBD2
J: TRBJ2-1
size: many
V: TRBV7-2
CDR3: CASSTGTSGSRDEQFF
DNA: TGTGCCAGCAGCACCGGGACTAGCGGGAGTCGAGATGAGCAGTTCTTC

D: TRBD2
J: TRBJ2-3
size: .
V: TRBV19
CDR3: CASSVSSGISDTQYF
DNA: TGTGCCAGTAGTGTTTCTAGCGGGATTAGTGATACGCAGTATTTT

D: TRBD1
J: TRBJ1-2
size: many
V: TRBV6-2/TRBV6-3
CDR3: CASSYSTGQGKINYGYTF
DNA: TGTGCCAGCAGTTACTCGACGGGACAGGGGAAAATAAACTATGGCTACACCTTC

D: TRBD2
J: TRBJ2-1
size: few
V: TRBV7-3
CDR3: CASSLTGGIPNEQFF
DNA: TGTGCCAGCAGCTTAACGGGAGGGATACCCAATGAGCAGTTCTTC

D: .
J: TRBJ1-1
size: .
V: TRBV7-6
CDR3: CASTRVGTLGPEAFF
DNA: TGTGCCAGCACCAGGGTCGGGACGTTAGGGCCTGAAGCTTTCTTT

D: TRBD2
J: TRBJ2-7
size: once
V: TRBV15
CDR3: CATSRTSGSYEQYF
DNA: TGTGCCACCAGCAGAACTAGCGGGAGCTACGAGCAGTACTTC

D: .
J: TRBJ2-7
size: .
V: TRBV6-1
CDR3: CAISPDPYEQYF
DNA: TGTGCCATCAGTCCCGATCCCTACGAGCAGTACTTC

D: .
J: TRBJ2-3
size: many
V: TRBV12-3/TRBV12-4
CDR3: CASSRRGLGTDTQYF
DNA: TGTGCCAGCAGCCGTAGGGGGTTGGGCACAGATACGCAGTATTTT

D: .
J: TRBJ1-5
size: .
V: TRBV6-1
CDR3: CASRAGMYQPQHF
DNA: TGTGCCAGCAGGGCAGGGATGTATCAGCCCCAGCATTTT

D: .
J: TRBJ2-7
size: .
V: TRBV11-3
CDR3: CASSLGPTEEQYF
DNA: TGTGCCAGCAGCTTAGGACCAACGGAGGAGCAGTACTTC

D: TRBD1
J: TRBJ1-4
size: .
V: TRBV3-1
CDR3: CASSPSRDSEKLFF
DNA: TGTGCCAGCAGCCCGAGCCGGGACAGTGAAAAACTGTTTTTT

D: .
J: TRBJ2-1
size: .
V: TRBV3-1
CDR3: CASGQSAEVEQFF
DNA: TGTGCCAGCGGCCAATCGGCGGAGGTTGAGCAGTTCTTC

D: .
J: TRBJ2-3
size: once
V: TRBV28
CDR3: CASSPPHTQYF
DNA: TGTGCCAGCAGTCCTCCCCATACGCAGTATTTT

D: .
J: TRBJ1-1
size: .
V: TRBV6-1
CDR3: CASSRGQTTEAFF
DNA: TGTGCCAGCAGCCGCGGACAGACCACTGAAGCTTTCTTT

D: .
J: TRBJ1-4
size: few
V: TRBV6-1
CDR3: CASAADNPYEKLFF
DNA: TGTGCCAGCGCCGCGGACAACCCCTATGAAAAACTGTTTTTT

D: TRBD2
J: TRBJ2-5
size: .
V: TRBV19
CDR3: CASSILMSGKYQETQYF
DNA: TGTGCCAGTAGTATATTAATGAGCGGGAAGTACCAAGAGACCCAGTACTTC

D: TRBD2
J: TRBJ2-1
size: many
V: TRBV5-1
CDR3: CASSLGTSGSNEQFF
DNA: TGTGCCAGCAGCTTAGGGACTAGCGGGAGTAATGAGCAGTTCTTC

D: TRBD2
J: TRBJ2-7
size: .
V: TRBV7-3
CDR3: CASSLRTSGVYEQYF
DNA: TGTGCCAGCAGCTTAAGGACTAGCGGAGTCTACGAGCAGTACTTC

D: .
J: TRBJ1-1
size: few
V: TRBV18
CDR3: CASSPDSHAFF
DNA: TGTGCCAGCTCCCCCGACTCCCACGCTTTCTTT

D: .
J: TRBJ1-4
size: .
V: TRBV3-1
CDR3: CASSQGQINEKLFF
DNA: TGTGCCAGCAGCCAGGGGCAGATTAATGAAAAACTGTTTTTT

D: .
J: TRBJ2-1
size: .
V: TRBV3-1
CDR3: CASSHHRSDEQFF
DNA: TGTGCCAGCAGCCACCACCGATCGGATGAGCAGTTCTTC

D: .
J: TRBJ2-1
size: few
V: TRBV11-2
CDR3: CASSLQRLVMRQFF
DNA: TGTGCCAGCAGCTTACAGAGACTGGTAATGAGGCAGTTCTTC

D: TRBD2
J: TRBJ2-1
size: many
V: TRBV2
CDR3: CASSEASRLAGDNEQFF
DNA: TGTGCCAGCAGTGAAGCCAGCAGACTAGCGGGAGACAATGAGCAGTTCTTC

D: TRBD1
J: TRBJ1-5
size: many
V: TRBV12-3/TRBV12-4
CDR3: CASSTDRGRLLDQPQHF
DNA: TGTGCCAGCAGCACGGACAGGGGGCGATTATTAGATCAGCCCCAGCATTTT

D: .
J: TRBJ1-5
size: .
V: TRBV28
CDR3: CASERTQGPNQPQHF
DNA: TGTGCCAGCGAGAGGACACAGGGTCCCAATCAGCCCCAGCATTTT

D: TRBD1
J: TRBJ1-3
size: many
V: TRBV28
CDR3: CASSPTTGDGNTIYF
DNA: TGTGCCAGCAGTCCCACGACAGGGGATGGAAACACCATATATTTT

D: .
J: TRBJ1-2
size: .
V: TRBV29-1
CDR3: CSAQGNYGYTF
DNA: TGCAGCGCCCAGGGGAACTATGGCTACACCTTC

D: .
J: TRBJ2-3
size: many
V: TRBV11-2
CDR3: CASSTRDTDTQYF
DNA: TGTGCCAGCAGCACTCGCGACACAGATACGCAGTATTTT

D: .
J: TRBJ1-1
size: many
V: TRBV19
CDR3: CASSIARALNTEAFF
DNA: TGTGCCAGTAGTATAGCGAGGGCGCTGAACACTGAAGCTTTCTTT

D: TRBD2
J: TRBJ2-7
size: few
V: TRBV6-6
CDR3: CASIARLAVVDEQYF
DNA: TGTGCCAGCATAGCCCGTCTAGCGGTAGTAGACGAGCAGTACTTC

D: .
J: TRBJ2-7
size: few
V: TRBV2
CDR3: CASSRTTLSYEQYF
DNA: TGTGCCAGCAGCAGGACTACCCTCTCCTACGAGCAGTACTTC

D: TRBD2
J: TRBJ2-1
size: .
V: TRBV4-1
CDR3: CASSQVFSASGTARGEQFF
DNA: TGCGCCAGCAGCCAAGTCTTTAGTGCTAGCGGTACAGCTAGGGGTGAGCAGTTCTTC

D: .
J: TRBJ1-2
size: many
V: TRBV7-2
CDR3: CASSLGSGTNYGYTF
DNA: TGTGCCAGCAGCTTAGGGTCAGGGACGAACTATGGCTACACCTTC

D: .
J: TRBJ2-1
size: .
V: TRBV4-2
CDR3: CASSQEGSPYNEQFF
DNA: TGTGCCAGCAGCCAAGAAGGGAGCCCCTACAATGAGCAGTTCTTC

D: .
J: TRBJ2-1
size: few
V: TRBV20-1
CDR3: CSARLDSYNEQFF
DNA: TGCAGTGCTAGACTGGACTCCTACAATGAGCAGTTCTTC